This TCR beta chain was observed in a study of early T cells in non-severe SARS-CoV-2 infection (TCRdb year 2021). Turning to the overall study: Bulk RNA from unsorted whole blood was used for TCR sequencing, so alpha and beta chains could not be paired.

Receptors were amplified or captured by 5' RACE. Sequencing took place on a NextSeq 500. Unique molecular identifiers were attached to individual cDNA molecules in the TCR library protocol so that sequencing error and PCR bias could be corrected. TCR alpha and beta chains were both sequenced, and the abundances of alpha and beta sequences in each sample were closely correlated with each other. In the authors' own workflow: V gene, J gene and CDR3 annotation of TCR sequences was performed with Decombinator V4. TCRs were defined as expanded if a significant change between any two time points was detected under a Poisson model with p below 0.0001. TCR abundances were normalised to the total number of TCRs sequenced per sample and were expressed as counts per million. TRAV1-2 paired with TRAJ12, TRAJ20 or TRAJ33 defined MAIT TCRs, while TRAV10 paired with TRAJ18 defined iNKT TCRs. VDJdb, accessed on 1 November 2021, was searched for TCRs annotated for CMV, EBV and SARS-CoV-2, and TCRs annotated for more than one antigen were excluded. TCRdb reprocessing: public reads trimmed at Q25 with fastp, clones called with MiXCR, in-frame beta chains kept. CDR3 protein duplicates are merged, each entry listing the most common genes and DNA. TCRdb assigned the V and J calls; the authors' analysis was not used. For this sample the table gives about 73,000 distinct CDR3 sequences, of which around 15% were detected only once. Over 12% of the sample belongs to the ten largest clones.

For CDR1 and CDR2, the germline V gene (reference sequence) lists LGHDT and YNNKEL. The CDR3 runs 14 amino acids, cysteine and phenylalanine included. Only the CDR3 DNA is retained, 42 bases long and in frame from the first base. V is pared back by 4 bases and J by 4 bases, with 14 bases lying between the germline termini. Concerning this clonotype: Its antigen remains undetermined. It has no much larger one-base neighbor in the sample; base qualities were not kept.

General findings and caveats noted by the study authors: VDJdb matching was skewed toward anti-spike CD8 responses, so virus-specific expansions were likely underestimated and private and CD4 specificities were missed.

A case-control design nested within a healthcare worker cohort in London, UK, was used, with weekly nasopharyngeal swab PCR tests and blood sampling performed. Healthcare workers were recruited between 23 and 31 March 2020, during the week of the UK lockdown, and were followed weekly for up to roughly 15 weeks. Sequencing was done on a sample of whole blood. The chain links TRBV3-1 with TRBJ2-7; the best D guess is TRBD1, with 6 bases matching. The sequence was collected from an adult who was a healthcare worker with PCR-confirmed SARS-CoV-2 infection or an uninfected control (not recorded which). The CDR3 corresponds to CASSRDLQGYEQYF. The base sequence is TGTGCCAGCAGCCGAGACCTACAGGGATACGAGCAGTACTTC.